Included here is one T cell receptor beta chain sequence, with context. This sample stems from a study of cytomegalovirus exposure and HLA in healthy donors. Some clones are missing from TCRdb's copy, which holds only in-frame ones; the method was immunoSEQ multiplex PCR. The sample contains 260,000 or so clones, 87% of which appear only once. Germline trimming cut 6 bases from V and 3 bases from J; bases unmatched to any gene: 6. This CDR3 contains 14 residues. CDR1 is MNHEY, CDR2 SMNVEV, per germline (reference sequence). The genes are TRBV27 and TRBJ2-7, with 9 bases fitting TRBD2. The sample comprised PBMCs. The TCR originated in a young man in good health and CMV-seronegative. The CDR3 coding sequence is TGTGCCAGCAGATTTAGCGGGGGAGACTACGAGCAGTACTTC. Amino acids: CASRFSGGDYEQYF.